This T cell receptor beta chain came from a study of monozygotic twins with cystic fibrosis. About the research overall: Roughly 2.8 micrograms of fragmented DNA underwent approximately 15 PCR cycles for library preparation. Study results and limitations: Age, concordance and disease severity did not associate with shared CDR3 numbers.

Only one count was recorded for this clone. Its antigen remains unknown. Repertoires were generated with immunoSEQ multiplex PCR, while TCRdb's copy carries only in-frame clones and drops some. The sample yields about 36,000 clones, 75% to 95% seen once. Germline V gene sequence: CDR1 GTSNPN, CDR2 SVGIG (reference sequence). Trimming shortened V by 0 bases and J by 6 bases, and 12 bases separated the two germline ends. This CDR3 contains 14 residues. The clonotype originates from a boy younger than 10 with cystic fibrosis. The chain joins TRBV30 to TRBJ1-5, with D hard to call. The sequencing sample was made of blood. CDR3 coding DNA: TGTGCCTGGAGTGTTGGCAAGCCGGGTCAGCCCCAGCATTTT. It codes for CAWSVGKPGQPQHF.